This TCR beta chain emerged from a study of blood T cell repertoires in COVID-19. Sequencing was performed with immunoSEQ multiplex PCR; in TCRdb, only in-frame clones are kept and a portion is missing. In the table there are approximately 130,000 clones, just over 75% of which are singletons. The germline V and J ends were trimmed by 5 bases and 3 bases, with 17 bases remaining between them. Germline V lookup: CDR1 LNHNV, CDR2 YYDKDF (reference sequence). The CDR3 runs 15 residues. Material for sequencing was peripheral blood. V is TRBV15 and J is TRBJ2-7; possibly TRBD1 for D (9 bases). The receptor was derived from a human donor in a cohort sampled during active COVID-19. As DNA, the CDR3 is TGTGCCACCAGCCCCGGGGGGGACAGGGTCTACGAGCAGTACTTC. Protein: CATSPGGDRVYEQYF.